In its sample, the clone carrying this T cell receptor (beta chain) was seen once. This sample was included in a study of blood T cell repertoires in COVID-19. Whole-study context: Spain, Italy and the United States supplied samples that represented acute and convalescent COVID-19.

Libraries were prepared by immunoSEQ multiplex PCR; TCRdb keeps only in-frame clonotypes and omits some of them. The sample lists 100,000 to 150,000 clones, about 79% occurring once. Germline loops: CDR1 MGHRA, CDR2 YSYEKL. This CDR3 is 18 amino acids long. The ends were cut back, 0 bases at V and 0 bases at J, with 12 bases in the middle. This receptor was identified in a man in his forties with active or convalescent COVID-19. This chain links TRBV4-1 with TRBJ2-6; D is perhaps TRBD1 (5 bases). The specimen sequenced was peripheral blood. The CDR3 DNA reads TGCGCCAGCAGCCAAGAACAGGCCTCACTCTCTGGGGCCAACGTCCTGACTTTC. Residues: CASSQEQASLSGANVLTF.